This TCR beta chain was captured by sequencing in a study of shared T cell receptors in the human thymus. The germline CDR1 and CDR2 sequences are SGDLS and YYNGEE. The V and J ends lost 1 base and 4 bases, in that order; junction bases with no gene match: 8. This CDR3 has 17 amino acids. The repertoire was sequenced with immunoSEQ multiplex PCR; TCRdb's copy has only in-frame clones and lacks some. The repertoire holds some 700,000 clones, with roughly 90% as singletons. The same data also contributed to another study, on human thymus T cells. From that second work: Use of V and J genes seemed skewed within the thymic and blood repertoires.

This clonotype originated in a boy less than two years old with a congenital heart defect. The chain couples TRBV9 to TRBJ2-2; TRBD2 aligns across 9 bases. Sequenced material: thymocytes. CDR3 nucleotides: TGTGCCAGCAGCGTATCTTGGCGGGAGGGCCCCACCGGGGAGCTGTTTTTT. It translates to CASSVSWREGPTGELFF.